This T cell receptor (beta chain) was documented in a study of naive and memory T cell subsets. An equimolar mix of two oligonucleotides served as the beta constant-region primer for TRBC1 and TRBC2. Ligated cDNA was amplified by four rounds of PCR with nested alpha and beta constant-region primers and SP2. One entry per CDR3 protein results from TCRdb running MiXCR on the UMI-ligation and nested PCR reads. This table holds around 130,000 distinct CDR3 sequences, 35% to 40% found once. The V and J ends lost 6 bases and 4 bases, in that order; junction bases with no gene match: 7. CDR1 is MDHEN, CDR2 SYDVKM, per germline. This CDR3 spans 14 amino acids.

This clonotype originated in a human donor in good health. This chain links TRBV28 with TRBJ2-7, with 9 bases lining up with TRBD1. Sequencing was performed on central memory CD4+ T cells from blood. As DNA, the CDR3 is TGTGCCAGCAGGAGGGGACAGGGTACGTACGAGCAGTACTTC. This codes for CASRRGQGTYEQYF.